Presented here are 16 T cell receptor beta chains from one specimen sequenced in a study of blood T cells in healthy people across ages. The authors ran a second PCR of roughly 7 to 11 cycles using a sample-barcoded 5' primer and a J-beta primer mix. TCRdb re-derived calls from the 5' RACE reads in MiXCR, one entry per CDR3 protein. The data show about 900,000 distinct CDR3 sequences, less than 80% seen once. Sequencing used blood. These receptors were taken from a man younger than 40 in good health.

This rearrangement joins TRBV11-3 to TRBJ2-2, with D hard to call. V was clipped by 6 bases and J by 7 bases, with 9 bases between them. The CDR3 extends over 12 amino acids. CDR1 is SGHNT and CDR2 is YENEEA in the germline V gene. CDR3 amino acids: CASRLWGGELFF. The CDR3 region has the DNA TGTGCCAGCAGACTATGGGGCGGGGAGCTGTTTTTT.

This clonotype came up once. The CDR3 here is CSPRAPGTGTDTQYF. For the CDR3, the DNA is TGCAGTCCCCGGGCCCCCGGGACAGGGACAGATACGCAGTATTTT. The gene calls are TRBV20-1 and TRBJ2-3, with TRBD1 identical over 9 bases. Germline-derived CDR1 and CDR2 are DFQATT and SNEGSKA (reference sequence). The V and J ends lost 8 bases and 3 bases, in that order; junction bases with no gene match: 12. The CDR3 runs to 15 residues.

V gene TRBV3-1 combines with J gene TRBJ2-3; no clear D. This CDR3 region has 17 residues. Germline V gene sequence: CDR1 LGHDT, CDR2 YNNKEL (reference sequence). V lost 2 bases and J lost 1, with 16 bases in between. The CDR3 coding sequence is TGTGCCAGCAGCCAATTTTCCCCCCAGGCTGGCACAGATACGCAGTATTTT. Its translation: CASSQFSPQAGTDTQYF.

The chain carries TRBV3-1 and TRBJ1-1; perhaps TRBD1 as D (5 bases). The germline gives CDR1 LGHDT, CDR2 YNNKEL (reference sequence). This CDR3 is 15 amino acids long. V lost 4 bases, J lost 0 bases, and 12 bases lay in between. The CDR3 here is CASSLRMGVNTEAFF. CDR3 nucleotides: TGTGCCAGCAGCCTCCGGATGGGGGTGAACACTGAAGCTTTCTTT.

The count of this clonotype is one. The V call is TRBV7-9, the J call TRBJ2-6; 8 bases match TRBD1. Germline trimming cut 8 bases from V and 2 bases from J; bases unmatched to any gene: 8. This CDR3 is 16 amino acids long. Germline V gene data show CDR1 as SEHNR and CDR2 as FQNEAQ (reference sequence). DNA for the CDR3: TGTGCCAGCGCCGAAACGGGACAGGCTGGGGCCAACGTCCTGACTTTC. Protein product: CASAETGQAGANVLTF.

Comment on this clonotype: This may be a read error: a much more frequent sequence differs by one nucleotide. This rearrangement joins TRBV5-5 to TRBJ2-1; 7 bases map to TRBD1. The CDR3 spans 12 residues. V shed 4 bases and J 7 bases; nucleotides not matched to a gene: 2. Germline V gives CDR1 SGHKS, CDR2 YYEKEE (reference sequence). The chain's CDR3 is CASSVTGNEQFF. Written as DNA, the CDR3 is TGTGCCAGCAGCGTGACAGGGAATGAGCAGTTCTTC.

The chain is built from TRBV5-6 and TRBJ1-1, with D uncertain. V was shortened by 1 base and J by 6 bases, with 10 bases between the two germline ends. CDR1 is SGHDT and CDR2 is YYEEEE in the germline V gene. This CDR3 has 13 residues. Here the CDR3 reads CASSLLGFSEAFF. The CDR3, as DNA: TGTGCCAGCAGCTTGTTGGGTTTTTCTGAAGCTTTCTTT.

This chain's CDR3 is CASSTRASGGYTF. CDR3 DNA: TGTGCCAGCAGCACCAGGGCCTCCGGGGGCTACACCTTC. V usage is TRBV5-6 and J usage is TRBJ1-2; D is possibly TRBD1 (5 bases). Germline lookup yields CDR1 SGHDT and CDR2 YYEEEE. The V end lost 4 bases, the J end lost 8 bases, and 15 bases lay between the germline ends. The CDR3 loop spans 13 amino acids.

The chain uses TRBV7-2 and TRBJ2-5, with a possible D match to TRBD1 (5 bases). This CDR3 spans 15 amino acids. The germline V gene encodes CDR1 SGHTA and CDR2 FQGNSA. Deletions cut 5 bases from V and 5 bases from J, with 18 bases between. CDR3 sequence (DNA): TGTGCCAGCAGCCTAATGGGCAGGGCAGGGGAGACCCAGTACTTC. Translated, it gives CASSLMGRAGETQYF.

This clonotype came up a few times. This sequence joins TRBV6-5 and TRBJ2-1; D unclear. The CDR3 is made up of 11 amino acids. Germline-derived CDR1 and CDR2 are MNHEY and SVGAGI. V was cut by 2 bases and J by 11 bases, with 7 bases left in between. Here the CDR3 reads CASSYNQQQFF. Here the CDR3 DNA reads TGTGCCAGCAGTTACAATCAGCAGCAGTTCTTC.

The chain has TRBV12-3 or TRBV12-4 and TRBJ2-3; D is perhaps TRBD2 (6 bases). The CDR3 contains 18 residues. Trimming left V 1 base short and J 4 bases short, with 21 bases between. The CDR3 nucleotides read TGTGCCAGCAGTTTAGTATTTTGGCGGGGACCGTCATCAGATACGCAGTATTTT. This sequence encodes CASSLVFWRGPSSDTQYF.

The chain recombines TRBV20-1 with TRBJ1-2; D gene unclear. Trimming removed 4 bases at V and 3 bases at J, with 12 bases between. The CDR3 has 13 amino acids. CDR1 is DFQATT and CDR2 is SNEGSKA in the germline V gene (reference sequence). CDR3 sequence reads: CSATSWEDYGYTF. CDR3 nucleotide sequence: TGCAGTGCTACGTCATGGGAGGACTATGGCTACACCTTC.

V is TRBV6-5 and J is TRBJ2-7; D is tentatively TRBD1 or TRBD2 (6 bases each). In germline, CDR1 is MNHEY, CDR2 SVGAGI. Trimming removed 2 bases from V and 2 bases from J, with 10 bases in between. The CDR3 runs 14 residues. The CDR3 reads CASSYRGLPYEQYF. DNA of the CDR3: TGTGCCAGCAGTTACCGGGGGCTTCCCTACGAGCAGTACTTC.

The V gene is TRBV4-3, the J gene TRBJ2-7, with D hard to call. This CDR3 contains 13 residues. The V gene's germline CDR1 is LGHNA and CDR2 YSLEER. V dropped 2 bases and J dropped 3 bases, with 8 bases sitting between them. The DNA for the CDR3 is TGCGCCAGCAGCCAACACATAGGCTACGAGCAGTACTTC. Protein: CASSQHIGYEQYF.

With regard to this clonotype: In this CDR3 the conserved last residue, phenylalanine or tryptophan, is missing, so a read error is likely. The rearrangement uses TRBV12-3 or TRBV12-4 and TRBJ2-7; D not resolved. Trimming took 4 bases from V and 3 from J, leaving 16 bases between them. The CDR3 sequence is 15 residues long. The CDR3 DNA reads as TGTGCCAGCAGTTCCCACGAGGAAGGGTACTACGAGCAGTACTTA. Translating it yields CASSSHEEGYYEQYL.

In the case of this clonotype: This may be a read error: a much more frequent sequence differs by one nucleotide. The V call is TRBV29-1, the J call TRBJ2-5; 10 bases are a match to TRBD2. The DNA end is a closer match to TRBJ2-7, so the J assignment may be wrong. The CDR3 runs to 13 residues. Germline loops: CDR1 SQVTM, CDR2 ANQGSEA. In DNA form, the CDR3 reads TGCGGCGTGGGGACTAGCGAAGCCTACGAGCAGTACTTC. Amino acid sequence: CGVGTSEAYEQYF.